The clone carrying this TCR beta chain was seen many times. What it recognizes is unknown. This record comes from a study of T cell repertoires in cytomegalovirus infection. Study-wide background: Indicated by public TCR beta signatures were CMV infection and matching HLA type. Study conclusions and caveats: There were HLA-C-restricted CMV-specific TCR beta clonotypes dominating the ex vivo response.

TCRdb reprocessed the reads with MiXCR, giving one entry per CDR3 protein. The sample records around 240,000 distinct CDR3 sequences, roughly 23% being singletons. The CDR3 extends over 16 amino acids. Germline values: CDR1 SGHAT, CDR2 FQDESV (reference sequence). V was pared by 5 bases and J by 5 bases, with 9 bases of the junction left unmatched. This sequence joins TRBV11-1 and TRBJ2-1; 10 bases are a match to TRBD1. Sequences were obtained from CD8+ T cells from PBMCs. This clonotype was obtained from a human donor in good health (CMV status not recorded). Some clones in this sample may be carry-over from other donors' samples. This CDR3 reads CASSPQTGGFDNEQFF. The CDR3 DNA follows: TGTGCCAGCAGCCCCCAGACAGGGGGCTTCGACAATGAGCAGTTCTTC.